The 12 T cell receptor beta chains below were found in one sample sequenced in a study of shared T cell receptors in the human thymus. The protocol was immunoSEQ multiplex PCR, while the TCRdb copy is restricted to in-frame clones and leaves out a portion. In the table there are about 660,000 clones, more than 70% of which are singletons. This sample also appeared in a second study, on human thymus T cells.

Sequencing was carried out using thymocytes. These receptors all stem from a boy under three years old with a congenital heart defect.

The CDR3 DNA follows: TGTGCTAGTGGTCGACAACTTACAAATAGCAATCAGCCCCAGCATTTT. This encodes CASGRQLTNSNQPQHF. This rearrangement joins TRBV12-5 to TRBJ1-5; no firm D call. The CDR3 loop spans 16 amino acids. Germline V lookup: CDR1 LGHNT, CDR2 FRNRAP. Trimming removed 5 bases from V and 0 bases from J, with 14 bases in between.

The chain is built from TRBV5-6 and TRBJ2-3, with D perhaps matching TRBD2 (5 bases). V lost 2 bases to trimming and J lost 6 bases, with 16 bases between them. The CDR3 length is 15 residues. Germline assignment: CDR1 SGHDT and CDR2 YYEEEE. CDR3 DNA sequence: TGTGCCAGCAGCTTAGGGCTTCCCCGAGGGGATACGCAGTATTTT. It encodes CASSLGLPRGDTQYF. Based on the CDR3 plus reference TRBV5-6 and TRBJ2-3, the full variable domain is DAGVTQSPTHLIKTRGQQVTLRCSPKSGHDTVSWYQQALGQGPQFIFQYYEEEERQRGNFPDRFSGHQFPNYSSELNVNALLLGDSALYLCASSLGLPRGDTQYFGPGTRLTVL.

The chain carries TRBV28 and TRBJ1-2; 9 bases align to TRBD1. Germline V CDR1 and CDR2: MDHEN, SYDVKM. The CDR3 has 15 amino acids. The V segment lost 4 bases and the J segment 2 bases; nucleotides outside the gene matches: 5. CDR3 sequence reads: CASSSQGQGNYGYTF. The CDR3 region has the DNA TGTGCCAGCAGTTCGCAGGGACAGGGAAACTATGGCTACACCTTC.

This chain joins TRBV7-2 and TRBJ2-5; TRBD1 might be the D (5 bases). The CDR3 is 16 residues long. Trimming took 3 bases from V and 4 from J, leaving 18 bases between them. Looked up from germline, CDR1 is SGHTA and CDR2 is FQGNSA. The CDR3 region is CASSFWRLRTRETQYF. The CDR3 DNA sequence: TGTGCCAGCAGCTTTTGGAGACTGAGGACACGAGAGACCCAGTACTTC.

This clone showed up just once. This rearrangement joins TRBV28 to TRBJ2-7, with 11 bases matching TRBD1. With 6 bases clipped from V and 2 bases from J, the junction kept 9 bases outside the gene matches. This CDR3 is 16 amino acids long. CDR1 is MDHEN and CDR2 is SYDVKM in the germline V gene. The CDR3 spells CASRLTGQGVTYEQYF. DNA for the CDR3: TGTGCCAGCAGGCTAACGGGACAGGGGGTCACCTACGAGCAGTACTTC.

The genes are TRBV28 and TRBJ1-1; a possible D gene is TRBD1 (6 bases). Germline loops: CDR1 MDHEN, CDR2 SYDVKM. V shed 8 bases and J shed 2 bases, with 12 bases lying between them. This CDR3 contains 13 residues. CDR3 DNA: TGTGCCAGCGATGCAGGGGCTAACACTGAAGCTTTCTTT. Protein sequence: CASDAGANTEAFF.

V gene TRBV7-2 combines with J gene TRBJ2-1, with 8 nucleotides matching TRBD2. This CDR3 spans 16 amino acids. J lost 2 bases, V lost 3 bases, and 6 bases had no gene match. Germline-derived CDR1 and CDR2 are SGHTA and FQGNSA. CDR3 nucleotide sequence: TGTGCCAGCAGCTTCCCCGGACTAGCCCCCTACAATGAGCAGTTCTTC. It encodes CASSFPGLAPYNEQFF.

J is TRBJ1-1 and V is TRBV5-4; 7 nucleotides agree with TRBD1. Unmatched junction bases numbered 8, after V lost 3 bases and J lost 3 bases. The CDR3 covers 15 residues. Germline values: CDR1 SGHNT, CDR2 YYREEE (reference sequence). DNA of the CDR3: TGTGCCAGCAGCTCGCACAGGGGCGAGGACACTGAAGCTTTCTTT. This gives the protein CASSSHRGEDTEAFF.

The chain recombines TRBV28 with TRBJ1-1, with TRBD1 identical over 7 bases. The V segment lost 3 bases and the J segment 3 bases; nucleotides outside the gene matches: 7. Germline CDR1 reads MDHEN; CDR2 reads SYDVKM. CDR3 size: 15 residues. The CDR3 sequence: CASSFRQGWDTEAFF. CDR3 coding DNA: TGTGCCAGCAGTTTCCGACAGGGATGGGACACTGAAGCTTTCTTT.

V and J are TRBV7-6 and TRBJ2-3, with 7 positions matching TRBD2. This CDR3 has 18 amino acids. After removal of 1 base from V and 1 base from J, the junction contained 11 bases not matched to a gene. Per germline, CDR1 SGHVS and CDR2 FNYEAQ. The CDR3 coding sequence is TGTGCCAGCAGCTTAGTGAGGGCGGGGGAGGGCCGCACAGATACGCAGTATTTT. Translated: CASSLVRAGEGRTDTQYF.

The chain joins TRBV7-9 to TRBJ2-2; a possible D gene is TRBD2 (5 bases). CDR1 and CDR2 (germline): SEHNR, FQNEAQ (reference sequence). The CDR3 has 15 amino acids. The V end was cut by 1 base, the J end by 2 bases, with 8 bases between. CDR3 amino acids: CASSLGPGNTGELFF. The CDR3 DNA follows: TGTGCCAGCAGCTTAGGCCCGGGAAACACCGGGGAGCTGTTTTTT.

The chain uses TRBV19 and TRBJ2-2; possibly TRBD2 for D (5 bases). This CDR3 spans 15 amino acids. V was cut by 2 bases and J by 5 bases, with 12 bases left in between. The germline CDR1 and CDR2 sequences are LNHDA and SQIVND (reference sequence). The CDR3 DNA follows: TGTGCCAGTAGTATAAACGGGCGAGGGACCGGGGAGCTGTTTTTT. As protein: CASSINGRGTGELFF.